What follows are 25 T cell receptor beta chains derived from one specimen sequenced in a study of blood T cells in healthy people across ages. Next came a second PCR, run for about 7 to 12 cycles, which used a sample-barcoded 5' primer along with a J-beta primer mix. TCRdb called the 5' RACE reads again in MiXCR, with one record for every CDR3 protein. Of 790,000 or so distinct CDR3 sequences in the sample, about 46% are singletons; the top ten hold around a sixth. The specimen was blood. These receptors all come from an elderly man in good health.

This chain connects TRBV11-2 to TRBJ2-3, with 10 positions matching TRBD2. V was pared by 3 bases and J by 5 bases, with 14 bases of the junction left unmatched. The germline V gene has CDR1 SGHAT and CDR2 FQNNGV. The CDR3 extends over 18 amino acids. CDR3 loop: CASSFKAPSSGRIDTQYF. CDR3 bases: TGTGCCAGCAGCTTCAAAGCCCCTTCTAGCGGGAGAATAGATACGCAGTATTTT. The full variable domain, in which reference TRBV11-2 and TRBJ2-3 provide the parts outside the CDR3, is EAGVAQSPRYKIIEKRQSVAFWCNPISGHATLYWYQQILGQGPKLLIQFQNNGVVDDSQLPKDRFSAERLKGVDSTLKIQPAKLEDSAVYLCASSFKAPSSGRIDTQYFGPGTRLTVL.

The sample holds a few counts of this clonotype. This chain connects TRBV14 to TRBJ2-1; tentative D call: TRBD1 (5 bases). The J call is doubtful: the DNA matches TRBJ2-7 better. CDR1 is SGHDN and CDR2 is FVKESK in the germline V gene. The CDR3 is made up of 16 amino acids. The DNA of the CDR3 is TGTGCCAGCAGCCAAGACAGGGAAAGCTCCTACAATGAGCAGTACTTC. It yields the protein CASSQDRESSYNEQYF.

The rearrangement links TRBV29-1 to TRBJ2-1; maybe TRBD2 (5 bases). Germline CDR1 SQVTM, CDR2 ANQGSEA. This CDR3 contains 11 residues. The V end lost 4 bases, the J end lost 12 bases, and 13 bases lay between the germline ends. This CDR3 reads CSVVEGGWQFF. In DNA, the CDR3 is TGCAGCGTTGTCGAGGGCGGGTGGCAGTTCTTC.

The rearrangement joins TRBV25-1 to TRBJ2-5; no clear D. V was pared by 2 bases and J by 8 bases, with 12 bases between. The CDR3 has 13 amino acids. Germline assignment: CDR1 MGHDK and CDR2 SYGVNS. CDR3 loop: CASSESGPATQYF. The CDR3 bases are TGTGCCAGCAGTGAAAGTGGGCCGGCAACCCAGTACTTC.

This clonotype was recorded a few times. The chain joins TRBV5-1 to TRBJ2-1, with D possibly matching TRBD1 (6 bases). The CDR3 contains 14 residues. Trimming shortened V by 5 bases and J by 1 base, and 10 bases separated the two germline ends. Germline values: CDR1 SGHRS, CDR2 YFSETQ. CDR3 in amino acids: CASRTDSSYNEQFF. CDR3 nucleotides: TGCGCCAGCAGGACGGACAGTTCCTACAATGAGCAGTTCTTC. Full variable domain (rest looked up from reference TRBV5-1 and TRBJ2-1): KAGVTQTPRYLIKTRGQQVTLSCSPISGHRSVSWYQQTPGQGLQFLFEYFSETQRNKGNFPGRFSGRQFSNSRSEMNVSTLELGDSALYLCASRTDSSYNEQFFGPGTRLTVL.

This clonotype was seen at least ten times. This chain joins TRBV12-3 or TRBV12-4 and TRBJ2-1, with D perhaps assigned TRBD1 or TRBD2 (5 bases each). V was shortened by 5 bases and J by 5 bases, with 16 bases between the two germline ends. This CDR3 has 15 amino acids. The CDR3 loop reads CASSPVGGRHNEQFF. For the CDR3, the DNA is TGTGCCAGCAGTCCCGTTGGGGGTAGGCACAATGAGCAGTTCTTC.

The chain is built from TRBV5-1 and TRBJ2-1; 10 positions match TRBD2. TRBJ2-7 explains the end of the DNA better; the J call may be wrong. This CDR3 region has 16 residues. The germline CDR1 and CDR2 sequences are SGHRS and YFSETQ. CDR3 residues: CASSTGTSVSYNEQYF. The CDR3 bases are TGCGCCAGCAGCACCGGGACTAGCGTATCCTACAATGAGCAGTACTTC.

There are a few counts of this clonotype. The rearrangement links TRBV29-1 to TRBJ1-5, with TRBD1 matching 7 bases. The CDR3 contains 13 residues. CDR1 SQVTM and CDR2 ANQGSEA come from the germline V gene. The V segment lost 5 bases and the J segment 3 bases; nucleotides outside the gene matches: 4. CDR3 in amino acids: CSVTGALNQPQHF. The CDR3 nucleotides are TGCAGCGTTACAGGGGCCCTCAATCAGCCCCAGCATTTT.

Concerning this clonotype: The junction differs from germline at one of its ends, possibly a read error. V gene TRBV12-3 or TRBV12-4 combines with J gene TRBJ2-6; the D is unclear. The CDR3 is 13 amino acids. The CDR3 sequence is CANSPTRLDVLTF. The CDR3 nucleotides are TGTGCCAACAGTCCGACCAGACTGGACGTCCTGACTTTC.

This chain links TRBV20-1 with TRBJ2-7; perhaps TRBD1 as D (7 bases). Trimming took 3 bases from V and 0 from J, leaving 15 bases between them. CDR1 is DFQATT and CDR2 is SNEGSKA in the germline V gene (reference sequence). This CDR3 has 15 residues. CDR3 in DNA: TGCAGTGCTAGTCCAGGGGGGTATAACTCCTACGAGCAGTACTTC. The encoded protein is CSASPGGYNSYEQYF.

This clonotype was observed a few times. V is TRBV7-6 and J is TRBJ1-3, with a possible D match to TRBD1 (5 bases). The CDR3 has 14 residues. Germline-derived CDR1 and CDR2 are SGHVS and FNYEAQ. V lost 2 bases and J lost 3, with 8 bases in between. For the CDR3, the DNA is TGTGCCAGCAGCTTACAGGGTCGTGGAAACACCATATATTTT. It encodes CASSLQGRGNTIYF. Looking up the rest from reference TRBV7-6 and TRBJ1-3 gives the full variable domain: GAGVSQSPRYKVTKRGQDVALRCDPISGHVSLYWYRQALGQGPEFLTYFNYEAQQDKSGLPNDRFSAERPEGSISTLTIQRTEQRDSAMYRCASSLQGRGNTIYFGEGSWLTVV.

This clonotype has only a few counts. The chain recombines TRBV10-3 with TRBJ1-2, with 7 bases aligning to TRBD1. The V and J ends lost 7 bases and 2 bases, in that order; junction bases with no gene match: 10. Germline CDR1 reads ENHRY; CDR2 reads SYGVKD. The CDR3 runs to 15 residues. The CDR3 nucleotides read TGTGCCATCACAGCTAGACAGGGAGAGAACTATGGCTACACCTTC. Amino acid sequence: CAITARQGENYGYTF.

This clonotype showed up just once. The chain uses TRBV28 and TRBJ1-5; possible D gene TRBD1, 5 bases. Deletions cut 6 bases from V and 0 bases from J, with 12 bases between. The CDR3 contains 15 residues. Germline CDR1 reads MDHEN; CDR2 reads SYDVKM. The CDR3 bases are TGTGCCAGCAGGGGAGCAGGGAATAGCAATCAGCCCCAGCATTTT. Encoded protein: CASRGAGNSNQPQHF.

The chain uses TRBV4-2 and TRBJ2-3; 8 bases align to TRBD2. The CDR3 loop spans 19 amino acids. V trimming: 1 base; J trimming: 3 bases; junction bases outside the gene matches: 15. Germline loops: CDR1 LGHNA, CDR2 YNFKEQ. The CDR3 DNA reads TGTGCCAGCAGCCAAGGTAGTAGCGGGGTCGAGTCATGGACAGATACGCAGTATTTT. Translation: CASSQGSSGVESWTDTQYF.

The CDR3 sequence is CSARETGIASNHGQYF. The CDR3 DNA reads TGCAGTGCTAGAGAAACCGGCATAGCATCCAACCACGGGCAGTACTTC. The chain couples TRBV20-1 to TRBJ2-7, with D hard to call. The CDR3 consists of 16 residues. V lost 0 bases and J lost 9, with 24 bases in between. Germline V gives CDR1 DFQATT, CDR2 SNEGSKA (reference sequence).

This clonotype appeared a few times. The V gene is TRBV7-9, the J gene TRBJ2-7; D is perhaps TRBD2 (6 bases). From germline, CDR1 is SEHNR and CDR2 FQNEAQ (reference sequence). The CDR3 has 16 residues. Trimming shortened V by 5 bases and J by 2 bases, and 19 bases separated the two germline ends. CDR3 amino acids: CASSQAVGREPYEQYF. As DNA, the CDR3 is TGTGCCAGCAGCCAGGCAGTTGGGCGGGAACCCTACGAGCAGTACTTC.

This clonotype was counted a few times. This chain connects TRBV20-1 to TRBJ2-7; D gene ambiguous. V was cut by 3 bases and J by 3 bases, with 12 bases left in between. Germline CDR1 and CDR2: DFQATT and SNEGSKA (reference sequence). This CDR3 contains 13 residues. The CDR3 loop is CSARASVDYEQYF. The CDR3, as DNA: TGCAGTGCTAGGGCCTCGGTGGACTACGAGCAGTACTTC.

This sequence joins TRBV2 and TRBJ1-4; D possibly corresponds to TRBD1 (6 bases). CDR1 is SNHLY and CDR2 is FYNNEI in the germline V gene. This CDR3 has 15 amino acids. Trimming removed 5 bases at V and 7 bases at J, with 17 bases between. This CDR3 reads CASSPQTGGGEKLFF. Here the CDR3 DNA reads TGTGCCAGCAGTCCACAGACAGGCGGAGGTGAAAAACTGTTTTTT.

This clonotype was counted between two and nine times. The chain recombines TRBV6-2 or TRBV6-3 with TRBJ2-7; D gene uncertain. CDR3 size: 12 residues. V lost 6 bases and J 6 bases, leaving 12 bases between the germline ends. Germline lookup yields CDR1 MNHEY and CDR2 SVGEGT. The CDR3 bases are TGTGCCAGCAGGGAAACTACCGGCGAGCAGTACTTC. Translating gives CASRETTGEQYF.

On this clonotype itself: Mismatch with germline at one junction end may stem from a read error. The chain employs TRBV7-2 and TRBJ1-2; 7 bases match TRBD1. The CDR3 loop spans 18 amino acids. Germline V CDR1 and CDR2: SGHTA, FQGNSA. Here the CDR3 reads CANSYAPGGGTSNYGYTF. The CDR3 DNA reads as TGTGCCAACAGCTACGCCCCAGGGGGGGGTACCTCTAACTATGGCTACACCTTC. Full variable domain (remainder filled in from reference TRBV7-2 and TRBJ1-2): GAGVSQSPSNKVTEKGKDVELRCDPISGHTALYWYRQSLGQGLEFLIYFQGNSAPDKSGLPSDRFSAERTGGSVSTLTIQRTQQEDSAVYLCANSYAPGGGTSNYGYTFGSGTRLTVV.

This clonotype occurred a few times. V is TRBV9 and J is TRBJ2-7; D is possibly TRBD2 (5 bases). V was shortened by 0 bases and J by 7 bases, with 11 bases between the two germline ends. CDR3 length: 13 residues. Germline V gene sequence: CDR1 SGDLS, CDR2 YYNGEE. DNA of the CDR3: TGTGCCAGCAGCGTAGGAGGGAAGGGAGAGCAGTACTTC. Protein: CASSVGGKGEQYF.

This chain connects TRBV12-3 or TRBV12-4 to TRBJ1-1, with D perhaps matching TRBD1 (5 bases). The CDR3 is made up of 14 amino acids. The V and J ends lost 2 bases and 7 bases respectively, with 14 bases between them. The CDR3 sequence is CASSLQGPDDEAFF. The CDR3 DNA follows: TGTGCCAGCAGTTTACAGGGCCCGGATGATGAAGCTTTCTTT.

CDR3 residues: CASSDSGRPTDTQYF. The CDR3, as DNA: TGTGCCAGCAGTGACTCGGGTCGCCCCACAGATACGCAGTATTTT. This chain joins TRBV6-4 and TRBJ2-3, with D unresolved. The CDR3 has 15 residues. The germline V gene encodes CDR1 MRHNA and CDR2 SNTAGT. V lost 0 bases and J 2 bases, leaving 9 bases between the germline ends.

V gene TRBV12-3 or TRBV12-4 combines with J gene TRBJ2-1; D may be TRBD2 (6 bases). The CDR3 contains 15 residues. The V end lost 7 bases, the J end lost 1 base, and 14 bases lay between the germline ends. CDR3 DNA: TGTGCCAGCAAACTAGCTCAGACTTCCTACAATGAGCAGTTCTTC. As protein: CASKLAQTSYNEQFF.

In its sample, this clonotype was seen a few times. This rearrangement joins TRBV27 to TRBJ1-1, with TRBD1 as a possible D gene (5 bases). Deletions cut 6 bases from V and 6 bases from J, with 14 bases between. Germline CDR1 reads MNHEY; CDR2 reads SMNVEV (reference sequence). The CDR3 consists of 13 residues. The CDR3 nucleotides read TGTGCCAGCAGCCTCACGACAGTCTCTGAAGCTTTCTTT. As protein: CASSLTTVSEAFF.